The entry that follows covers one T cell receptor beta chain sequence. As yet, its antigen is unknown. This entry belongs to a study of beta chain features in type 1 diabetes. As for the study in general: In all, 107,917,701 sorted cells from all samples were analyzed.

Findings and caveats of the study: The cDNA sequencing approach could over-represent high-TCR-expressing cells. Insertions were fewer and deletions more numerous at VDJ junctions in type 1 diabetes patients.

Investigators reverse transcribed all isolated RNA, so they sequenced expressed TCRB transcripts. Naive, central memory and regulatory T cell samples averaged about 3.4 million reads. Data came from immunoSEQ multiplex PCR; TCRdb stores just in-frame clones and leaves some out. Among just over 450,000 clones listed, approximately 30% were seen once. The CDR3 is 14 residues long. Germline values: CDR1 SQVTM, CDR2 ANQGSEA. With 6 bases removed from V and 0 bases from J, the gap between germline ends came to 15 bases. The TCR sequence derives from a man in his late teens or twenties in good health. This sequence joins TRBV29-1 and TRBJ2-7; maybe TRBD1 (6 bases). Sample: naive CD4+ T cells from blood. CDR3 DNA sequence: TGCAGCGTGGGACCTACAGGGAGCTCCTACGAGCAGTACTTC. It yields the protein CSVGPTGSSYEQYF.